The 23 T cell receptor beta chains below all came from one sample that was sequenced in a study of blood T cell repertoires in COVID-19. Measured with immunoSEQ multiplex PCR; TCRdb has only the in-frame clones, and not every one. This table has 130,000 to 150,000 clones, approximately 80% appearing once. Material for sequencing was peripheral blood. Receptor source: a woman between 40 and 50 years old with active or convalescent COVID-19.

DNA of the CDR3: TGTGCCAGCAGCGTAGTCGGGAAAGAGACCCAGTACTTC. Amino acids: CASSVVGKETQYF. The chain recombines TRBV9 with TRBJ2-5; TRBD2 might be the D (5 bases). The V end was cut by 0 bases, the J end by 3 bases, with 6 bases between. The CDR3 consists of 13 residues. Germline CDR1 SGDLS, CDR2 YYNGEE.

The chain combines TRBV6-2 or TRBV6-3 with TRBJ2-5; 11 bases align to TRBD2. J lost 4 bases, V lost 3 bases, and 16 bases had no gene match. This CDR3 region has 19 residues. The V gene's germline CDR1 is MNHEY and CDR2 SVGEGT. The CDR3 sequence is CASSYGVTLASGRRETQYF. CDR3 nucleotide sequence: TGTGCCAGCAGTTATGGGGTCACTTTGGCTAGCGGGAGGAGAGAGACCCAGTACTTC.

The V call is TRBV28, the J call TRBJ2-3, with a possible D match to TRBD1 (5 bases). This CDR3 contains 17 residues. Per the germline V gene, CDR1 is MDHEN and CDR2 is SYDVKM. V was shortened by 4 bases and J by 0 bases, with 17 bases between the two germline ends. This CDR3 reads CASSCAPRTPSTDTQYF. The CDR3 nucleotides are TGTGCCAGCAGTTGTGCCCCCCGGACACCCAGCACAGATACGCAGTATTTT.

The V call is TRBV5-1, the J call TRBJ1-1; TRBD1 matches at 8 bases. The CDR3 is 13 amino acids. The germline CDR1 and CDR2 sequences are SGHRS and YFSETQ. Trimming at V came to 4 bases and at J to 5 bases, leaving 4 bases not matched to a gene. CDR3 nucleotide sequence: TGCGCCAGCAGCGGACAGGGTTTGACTGAAGCTTTCTTT. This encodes CASSGQGLTEAFF.

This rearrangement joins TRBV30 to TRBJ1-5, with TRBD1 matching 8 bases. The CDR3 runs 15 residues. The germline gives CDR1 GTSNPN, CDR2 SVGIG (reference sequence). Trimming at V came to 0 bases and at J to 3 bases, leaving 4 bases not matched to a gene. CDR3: CAWSVGTGYNQPQHF. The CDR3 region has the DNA TGTGCCTGGAGTGTAGGGACAGGCTACAATCAGCCCCAGCATTTT.

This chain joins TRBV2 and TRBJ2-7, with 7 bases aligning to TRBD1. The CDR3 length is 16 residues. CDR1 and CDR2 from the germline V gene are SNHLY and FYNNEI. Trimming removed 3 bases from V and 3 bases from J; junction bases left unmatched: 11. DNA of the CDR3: TGTGCCAGCAGTGAGGGGTCCACAGGGGCCGACTACGAGCAGTACTTC. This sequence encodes CASSEGSTGADYEQYF.

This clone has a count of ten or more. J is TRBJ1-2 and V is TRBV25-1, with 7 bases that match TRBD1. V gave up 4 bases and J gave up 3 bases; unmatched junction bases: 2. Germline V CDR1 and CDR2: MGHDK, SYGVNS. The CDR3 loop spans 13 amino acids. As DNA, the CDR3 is TGTGCCAGCAGTGCAACAGGGGACTATGGCTACACCTTC. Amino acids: CASSATGDYGYTF.

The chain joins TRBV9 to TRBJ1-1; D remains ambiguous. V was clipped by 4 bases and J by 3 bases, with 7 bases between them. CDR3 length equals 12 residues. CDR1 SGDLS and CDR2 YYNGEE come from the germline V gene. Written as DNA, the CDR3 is TGTGCCAGCAGCTCCCGGGACACTGAAGCTTTCTTT. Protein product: CASSSRDTEAFF.

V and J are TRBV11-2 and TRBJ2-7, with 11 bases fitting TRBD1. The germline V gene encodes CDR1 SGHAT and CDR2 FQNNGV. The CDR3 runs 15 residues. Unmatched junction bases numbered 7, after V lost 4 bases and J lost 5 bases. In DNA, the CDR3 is TGTGCCAGCAGCTCCCGGACAGGGGGCTTGGACGAGCAGTACTTC. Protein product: CASSSRTGGLDEQYF. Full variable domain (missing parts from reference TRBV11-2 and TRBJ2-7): EAGVAQSPRYKIIEKRQSVAFWCNPISGHATLYWYQQILGQGPKLLIQFQNNGVVDDSQLPKDRFSAERLKGVDSTLKIQPAKLEDSAVYLCASSSRTGGLDEQYFGPGTRLTVT.

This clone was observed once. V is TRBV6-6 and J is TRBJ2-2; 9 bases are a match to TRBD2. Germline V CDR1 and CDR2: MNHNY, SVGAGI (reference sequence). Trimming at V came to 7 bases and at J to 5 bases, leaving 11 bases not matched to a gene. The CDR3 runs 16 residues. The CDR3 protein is CASTLAGDRRTGELFF. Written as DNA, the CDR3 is TGTGCCAGCACCTTAGCGGGAGATAGGCGGACCGGGGAGCTGTTTTTT.

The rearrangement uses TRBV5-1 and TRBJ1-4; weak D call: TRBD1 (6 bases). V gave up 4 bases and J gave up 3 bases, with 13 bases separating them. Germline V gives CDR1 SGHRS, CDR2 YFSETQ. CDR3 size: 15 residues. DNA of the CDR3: TGCGCCAGCAGCAGAAACAGGGCTGCTAATGAAAAACTGTTTTTT. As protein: CASSRNRAANEKLFF.

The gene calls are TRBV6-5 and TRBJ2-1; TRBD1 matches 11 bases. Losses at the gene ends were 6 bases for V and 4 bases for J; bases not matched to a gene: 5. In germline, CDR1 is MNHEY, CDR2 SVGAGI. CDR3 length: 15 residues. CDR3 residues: CASRPGTGGYNEQFF. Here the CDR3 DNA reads TGTGCCAGCAGACCCGGGACAGGGGGATACAATGAGCAGTTCTTC.

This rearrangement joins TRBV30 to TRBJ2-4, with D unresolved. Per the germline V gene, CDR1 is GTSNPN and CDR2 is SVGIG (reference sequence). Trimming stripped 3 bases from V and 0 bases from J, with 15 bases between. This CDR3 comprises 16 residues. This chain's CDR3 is CAWSLHSNLAKNIQYF. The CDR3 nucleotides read TGTGCCTGGAGCCTGCACAGTAACCTAGCCAAAAACATTCAGTACTTC. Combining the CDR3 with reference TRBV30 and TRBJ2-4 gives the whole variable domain SQTIHQWPATLVQPVGSPLSLECTVEGTSNPNLYWYRQAAGRGLQLLFYSVGIGQISSEVPQNLSASRPQDRQFILSSKKLLLSDSGFYLCAWSLHSNLAKNIQYFGAGTRLSVL.

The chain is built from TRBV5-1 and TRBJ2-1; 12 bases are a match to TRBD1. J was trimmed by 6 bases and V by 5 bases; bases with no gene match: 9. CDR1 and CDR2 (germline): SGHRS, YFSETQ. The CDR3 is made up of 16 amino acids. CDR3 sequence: CASSPGGTGGFNEQFF. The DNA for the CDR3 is TGCGCCAGCAGTCCTGGCGGGACAGGGGGCTTCAATGAGCAGTTCTTC.

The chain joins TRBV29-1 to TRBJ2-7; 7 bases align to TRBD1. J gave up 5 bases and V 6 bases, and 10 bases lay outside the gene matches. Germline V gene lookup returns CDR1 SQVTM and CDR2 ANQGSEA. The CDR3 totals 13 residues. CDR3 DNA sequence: TGCAGCGTAAGAACAGGGGCTTACCACGAGCAGTACTTC. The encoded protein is CSVRTGAYHEQYF.

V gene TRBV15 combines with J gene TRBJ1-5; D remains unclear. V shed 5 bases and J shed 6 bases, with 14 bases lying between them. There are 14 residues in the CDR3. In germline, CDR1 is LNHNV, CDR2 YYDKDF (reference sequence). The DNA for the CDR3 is TGTGCCACCAGCCATATACCCGAGGGTCAGCCCCAGCATTTT. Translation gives CATSHIPEGQPQHF.

The CDR3 DNA sequence: TGTGCCAGTAGTATTAGTACCCGCTCAAGTGAGCAGTTCTTC. Protein sequence: CASSISTRSSEQFF. The chain links TRBV19 to TRBJ2-1; D is unresolved. This CDR3 has 14 residues. Trimming pared 3 bases from V and 9 bases from J, leaving 15 bases between. In germline, CDR1 is LNHDA, CDR2 SQIVND (reference sequence).

CDR3 sequence reads: CASRSTGHKNTEAFF. The CDR3 DNA reads TGTGCCAGCAGATCAACGGGACACAAAAACACTGAAGCTTTCTTT. V is TRBV7-9 and J is TRBJ1-1; a weak D match, TRBD1 (6 bases). Per the germline V gene, CDR1 is SEHNR and CDR2 is FQNEAQ (reference sequence). CDR3 length: 15 residues. V lost 6 bases, J lost 2 bases, and 16 bases lay in between.

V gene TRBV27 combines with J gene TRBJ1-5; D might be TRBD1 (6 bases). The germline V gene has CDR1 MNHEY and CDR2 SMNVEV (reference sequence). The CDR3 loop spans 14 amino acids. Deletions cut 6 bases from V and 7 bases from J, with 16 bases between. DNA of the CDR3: TGTGCCAGCAGACCAACAGGGAACGGACAGCCCCAGCATTTT. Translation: CASRPTGNGQPQHF.

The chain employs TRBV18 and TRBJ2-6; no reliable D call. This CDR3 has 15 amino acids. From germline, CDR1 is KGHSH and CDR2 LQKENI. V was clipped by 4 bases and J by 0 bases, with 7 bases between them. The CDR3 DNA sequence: TGTGCCAGCTCACTGTCCATCTCTGGGGCCAACGTCCTGACTTTC. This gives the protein CASSLSISGANVLTF.

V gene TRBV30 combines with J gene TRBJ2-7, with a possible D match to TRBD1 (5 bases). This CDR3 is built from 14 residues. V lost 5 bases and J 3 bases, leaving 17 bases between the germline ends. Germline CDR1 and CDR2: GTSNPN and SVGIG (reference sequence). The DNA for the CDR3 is TGTGCCTGGCGACAGTGGAGTCCAAACTACGAGCAGTACTTC. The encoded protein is CAWRQWSPNYEQYF.

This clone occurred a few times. The CDR3 nucleotides are TGTGCCAGCTCACCAGCCGGCAGGGATAGCAATCAGCCCCAGCATTTT. Encoded protein: CASSPAGRDSNQPQHF. The rearrangement uses TRBV18 and TRBJ1-5, with D possibly TRBD1 on 5 matching bases. Per germline, CDR1 KGHSH and CDR2 LQKENI. Trimming took 2 bases from V and 0 from J, leaving 11 bases between them. The CDR3 covers 16 residues.

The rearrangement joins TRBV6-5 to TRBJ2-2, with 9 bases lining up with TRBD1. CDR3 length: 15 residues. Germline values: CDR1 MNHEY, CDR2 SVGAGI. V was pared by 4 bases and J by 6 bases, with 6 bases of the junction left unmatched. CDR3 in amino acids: CASSSGQGRAGELFF. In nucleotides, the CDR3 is TGTGCCAGCAGTTCGGGACAGGGAAGGGCCGGGGAGCTGTTTTTT.